Below, 14 T cell receptor beta chains from the same sample are listed, as sequenced in a study of T cell responses to AZD1222 COVID-19 vaccine. The protocol was immunoSEQ multiplex PCR, while the TCRdb copy is restricted to in-frame clones and leaves out a portion. The sample has 150,000 or so clones; around 90% are singletons. This material consisted of peripheral blood, taken 28 days after the second AZD1222 dose. These receptors were collected from an adult who received the AZD1222 COVID-19 vaccine.

The gene calls are TRBV7-3 and TRBJ1-3, with TRBD1 identical over 9 bases. This CDR3 spans 19 amino acids. The germline CDR1 and CDR2 sequences are SGHTA and FQGTGA. Trimming cost V 3 bases and J 4 bases; bases outside gene matches: 16. The CDR3 protein is CASSFLFGLQGAEGNTIYF. The CDR3 nucleotides read TGTGCCAGCAGCTTTTTGTTCGGATTACAGGGGGCAGAAGGAAACACCATATATTTT. The entire variable domain, with the rest obtained from reference TRBV7-3 and TRBJ1-3, is as follows: GAGVSQTPSNKVTEKGKYVELRCDPISGHTALYWYRQSLGQGPEFLIYFQGTGAADDSGLPNDRFFAVRPEGSVSTLKIQRTERGDSAVYLCASSFLFGLQGAEGNTIYFGEGSWLTVV.

This clone was observed a single time. This chain links TRBV19 with TRBJ2-1; 11 bases are shared with TRBD1. V shed 6 bases, J shed 7 bases, and the junction held 11 bases outside the gene matches. Germline loops: CDR1 LNHDA, CDR2 SQIVND (reference sequence). The CDR3 has 16 residues. CDR3 nucleotides: TGTGCCAGTAGCTCCCCCCGGGACAGGGGGAGGAATGAGCAGTTCTTC. As protein: CASSSPRDRGRNEQFF.

This chain uses TRBV10-3 with TRBJ1-2; D unresolved. From germline, CDR1 is ENHRY and CDR2 SYGVKD. With 3 bases removed from V and 0 bases from J, the gap between germline ends came to 8 bases. This CDR3 is built from 14 residues. CDR3 loop: CAISDNEANYGYTF. For the CDR3, the DNA is TGTGCCATCAGTGATAATGAAGCTAACTATGGCTACACCTTC.

The chain is built from TRBV30 and TRBJ1-6, with a weak D call TRBD1 (6 bases). Germline values: CDR1 GTSNPN, CDR2 SVGIG (reference sequence). The CDR3 has 15 amino acids. V was clipped by 3 bases and J by 8 bases, with 17 bases between them. The DNA for the CDR3 is TGTGCCTGGAGGGCGGACAGTGTTCTCGATTCACCCCTCCACTTT. Its protein is CAWRADSVLDSPLHF.

As to this clone: Other DNA sequences in the same sample also yield this CDR3. The rearrangement uses TRBV25-1 and TRBJ1-1; D is uncertain. The CDR3 is made up of 12 amino acids. The V end was cut by 3 bases, the J end by 4 bases, with 6 bases between. Germline V gene sequence: CDR1 MGHDK, CDR2 SYGVNS. The DNA for the CDR3 is TGTGCCAGCAGTGACTGGGGCACTGAAGCTTTCTTT. Translating gives CASSDWGTEAFF.

V gene TRBV4-2 combines with J gene TRBJ1-2; 12 bases are a match to TRBD1. This CDR3 contains 16 residues. V was pared by 4 bases and J by 2 bases, with 5 bases of the junction left unmatched. Germline V gene lookup returns CDR1 LGHNA and CDR2 YNFKEQ. Written as DNA, the CDR3 is TGTGCCAGCAGCCGGACCGGGACAGGGGGCAACTATGGCTACACCTTC. Translating gives CASSRTGTGGNYGYTF.

The chain combines TRBV7-2 with TRBJ2-1; 9 bases match TRBD2. V lost 5 bases and J lost 3; bases outside the gene matches: 8. The CDR3 runs to 16 residues. Germline V gene data show CDR1 as SGHTA and CDR2 as FQGNSA. This chain's CDR3 is CASSRIAGVSYNEQFF. The CDR3 DNA sequence: TGTGCCAGCAGCAGGATAGCGGGAGTCAGCTACAATGAGCAGTTCTTC.

The genes are TRBV7-2 and TRBJ2-7; no firm D call. The V end lost 0 bases, the J end lost 2 bases, and 14 bases lay between the germline ends. This CDR3 is built from 16 residues. Germline V gene sequence: CDR1 SGHTA, CDR2 FQGNSA. The CDR3 reads CASSLALTGGPYEQYF. CDR3 nucleotide sequence: TGTGCCAGCAGCTTAGCGCTGACGGGCGGTCCCTACGAGCAGTACTTC.

This chain links TRBV9 with TRBJ2-7; 8 positions agree with TRBD2. J gave up 1 base and V 4 bases, and 7 bases lay outside the gene matches. CDR1 is SGDLS, CDR2 YYNGEE, per germline. CDR3 size: 15 residues. The CDR3 loop is CASSNRPGGSYEQYF. Here the CDR3 DNA reads TGTGCCAGCAGCAACAGACCGGGAGGGTCCTACGAGCAGTACTTC.

This rearrangement joins TRBV19 to TRBJ1-6, with TRBD1 identical over 7 bases. This CDR3 has 14 amino acids. CDR1 is LNHDA and CDR2 is SQIVND in the germline V gene (reference sequence). The trim removed 7 bases at V and 7 bases at J, leaving 7 bases unmatched. The CDR3 sequence: CASKLDRVNSPLHF. CDR3 DNA: TGTGCCAGTAAACTCGACAGGGTCAATTCACCCCTCCACTTT. The full variable domain, its missing parts supplied by reference TRBV19 and TRBJ1-6, is DGGITQSPKYLFRKEGQNVTLSCEQNLNHDAMYWYRQDPGQGLRLIYYSQIVNDFQKGDIAEGYSVSREKKESFPLTVTSAQKNPTAFYLCASKLDRVNSPLHFGNGTRLTVT.

The chain has TRBV12-3 or TRBV12-4 and TRBJ1-6; D unresolved. V gave up 6 bases and J gave up 16 bases, with 16 bases separating them. CDR3 length: 12 amino acids. The CDR3 loop reads CASSLGQVLLHF. The CDR3 nucleotides are TGTGCCAGCAGCCTCGGGCAGGTCCTTCTCCACTTT.

This chain joins TRBV9 and TRBJ2-1; D unresolved. V was shortened by 0 bases and J by 10 bases, with 11 bases between the two germline ends. The germline V gene encodes CDR1 SGDLS and CDR2 YYNGEE. CDR3 length equals 13 residues. CDR3 bases: TGTGCCAGCAGCGTAGCCCCCGACGGAGAGCAGTTCTTC. It encodes CASSVAPDGEQFF.

This chain links TRBV19 with TRBJ2-1; D tentatively reads TRBD1 or TRBD2 (5 bases each). The germline gives CDR1 LNHDA, CDR2 SQIVND (reference sequence). The germline V and J ends were trimmed by 5 bases and 5 bases, with 10 bases remaining between them. The CDR3 spans 13 residues. The CDR3 bases are TGTGCCAGTAGTCATCGAGGGGACAATGAGCAGTTCTTC. It specifies CASSHRGDNEQFF. Full variable domain (missing parts from reference TRBV19 and TRBJ2-1): DGGITQSPKYLFRKEGQNVTLSCEQNLNHDAMYWYRQDPGQGLRLIYYSQIVNDFQKGDIAEGYSVSREKKESFPLTVTSAQKNPTAFYLCASSHRGDNEQFFGPGTRLTVL.

The chain recombines TRBV28 with TRBJ1-1; 11 bases align to TRBD1. The CDR3 has 19 residues. After removal of 6 bases from V and 1 base from J, the junction contained 16 bases not matched to a gene. Germline CDR1 is MDHEN and CDR2 is SYDVKM. This CDR3 is CASRRLGQGGRRENTEAFF. CDR3 nucleotide sequence: TGTGCCAGCAGACGACTGGGACAGGGGGGTCGTAGGGAGAACACTGAAGCTTTCTTT. Full variable domain (rest looked up from reference TRBV28 and TRBJ1-1): DVKVTQSSRYLVKRTGEKVFLECVQDMDHENMFWYRQDPGLGLRLIYFSYDVKMKEKGDIPEGYSVSREKKERFSLILESASTNQTSMYLCASRRLGQGGRRENTEAFFGQGTRLTVV.